The following is a TCR beta chain sequence with its context. Its specificity is not known. Trimming cost V 0 bases and J 3 bases; bases outside gene matches: 8. Germline V lookup: CDR1 SGHRS, CDR2 YFSETQ. The CDR3 runs to 17 residues. The record originates from a study of cytomegalovirus exposure and HLA in healthy donors. Study conclusions and caveats: Researchers counted some 150 TCR beta chains as cytomegalovirus-associated.

This PCR relied on a set of 60 Vbeta primers and 13 Jbeta primers. Clones were read by immunoSEQ multiplex PCR, and TCRdb kept only the in-frame ones, dropping some. Its table lists fewer than 85,000 clones. The sequenced sample consisted of PBMCs. The chain employs TRBV5-1 and TRBJ2-5; 10 bases agree with TRBD2. The clonotype originates from a man aged 25 to 40 in good health and CMV-seronegative. CDR3 nucleotides: TGCGCCAGCAGCTTGGGGGCTAGTCTAGCGGGGGAAGAGACCCAGTACTTC. It is translated as CASSLGASLAGEETQYF.